This paragraph reports one T cell receptor (beta chain). This entry is derived from a study of blood T cell repertoires in COVID-19. V dropped 6 bases and J dropped 1 base, with 13 bases sitting between them. CDR1 and CDR2 (germline): MDHEN, SYDVKM. This CDR3 is 15 amino acids long. Clones were read by immunoSEQ multiplex PCR, and TCRdb kept only the in-frame ones, dropping some. The data hold over 200,000 clones, with 75% to 90% observed a single time. The sample taken for sequencing was peripheral blood. The receptor's source is a human donor in a cohort sampled during active COVID-19. This sequence joins TRBV28 and TRBJ2-1, with no clear D. CDR3 loop: CASSPAPLSYNEQFF. The CDR3 nucleotides are TGTGCCAGCAGCCCCGCGCCCTTATCCTACAATGAGCAGTTCTTC.